Described below is a single T cell receptor (beta chain) sequence and its context. This clonotype has more than one count but fewer than ten. This clone's antigen is unknown. Base quality data are lacking; no much larger clone is found one base away. The library was produced with 5' RACE. The instrument given in TCRdb is Illumina HiSeq 2500. A second PCR of about 7 to 12 cycles was run with a J-beta primer mix and a sample-barcoded 5' primer. A unique molecular identifier was introduced onto each TCR beta cDNA molecule by a template-switch 5' adaptor carrying 12 random nucleotides. Each sample yielded at least 3 million CDR3-containing paired-end reads. First-strand cDNA was synthesized from all RNA with the Mint cDNA synthesis kit, primed by a TRBC-specific oligonucleotide. All cDNA was treated with uracil-DNA glycosylase and then went through a first 18-cycle PCR with the universal primers M1SS and BC2_uni_R. Concerning the study's data processing: For normalization, 1 million high-quality reads were randomly selected from each sample, with every read carrying a distinct molecular identifier. Instead of being binned into consensus sequences, reads that shared molecular identifiers were thrown out. MiTCR, run with a Q25 quality threshold and the strictest error-elimination algorithm, handled CDR3 identification, clonotype clustering and error correction. A nonparametric unseen species model using Euler transformation provided a lower-bound estimate of total TCR beta diversity. Using fastp at Q25 and MiXCR, TCRdb reprocessed the public reads and kept productive beta chains. Each entry merges the rows of one CDR3 protein and shows their most common DNA and genes. These V and J calls originate from TCRdb's pipeline instead of the authors' own analysis. Recorded for this sample are over a million distinct CDR3 sequences; approximately 25% of them occurred a single time. The top ten clonotypes cover less than 0.85% of the sample.

The roughly 37 donors, aged 6 to 90 years, were systemically healthy Caucasian individuals from Russia. Roughly 11 milliliters of peripheral blood were drawn from each donor into EDTA-treated Vacutainer tubes. Ficoll-Paque density-gradient centrifugation was used to isolate PBMCs, with at least 7 million per sample. Trizol reagent was used to extract total RNA from the PBMCs, yielding at least 5 micrograms per sample. For every donor, an aliquot of PBMCs went through flow cytometry to measure the percentages of naive CD45RAhigh/CD27high T cells. The sample is drawn from a study of blood T cells in healthy people across ages (dated by TCRdb to between 2014 and 2017). Concerning the study at large: In model experiments, template switching captured roughly one uniquely barcoded TCR beta cDNA molecule for every two T cells. To track age-related changes in TCR beta repertoire diversity, the study relied on deep sequencing normalized with unique cDNA molecular identifiers. Donors were grouped into four age groups: young (average roughly 17 years), middle-aged (about 40), aged (about 59) and long-lived (just over 80). For two donors (one aged 18 to 30 and one aged 80 or older), the study analyzed two additional independent replicas of 1 million unique cDNA reads from the same blood draw.

Study-wide conclusions, independent of this receptor: Estimates of total diversity from one million sequenced T cells were regarded as lower bounds and underestimates. Donor CMV infection status was unknown, potentially confounding age-related changes in expanded clonotypes. Observed TCR beta diversity correlated strongly with the percentage of naive T cells measured by flow cytometry. Observed TCR beta diversity per million T cells fell roughly linearly with age, and a significant reduction was already apparent by age around 39. Compared with the aged group, the long-lived group had more naive CD4+ T cells, fewer expanded clones and increased TCR diversity, a pattern suggesting age selection. Since profiling was done on bulk unsorted PBMCs, naive and antigen-experienced compartments could not be conclusively compared.

The V and J ends are trimmed by 6 bases and 0 bases, leaving 9 bases between them. The CDR3 runs 13 residues from the cysteine to the phenylalanine. Only CDR3 DNA is held: 39 bases, read in frame from base 1. From the germline V gene, CDR1 is KGHSH and CDR2 is LQKENI. Separately, the same data were catalogued under a study of T cells of mothers and their children. That second report states: Nine systemically healthy Caucasian individuals, comprising three mothers and their six children, were included as donors. cDNA synthesis used all of the extracted RNA, with about 1.5 ug of RNA in each 15 ul reaction. In the second PCR, sample barcodes and 2-4 random nucleotides were introduced via the M1S primer. Over 10 million TCR beta CDR3 reads came from each mother, compared with 2.5 million to 3.5 million reads from each child. Thymic selection shapes the output of TCR recombination in a similar way in related and unrelated pairs, and inherited differences have a minor effect. Normalized repertoire overlap in related mother-child pairs was always slightly higher than in unrelated mother-child pairs, but the difference was never significant. No persistent microchimeric T cell clones were found, with a detection sensitivity of approximately 110 clones per million clonotypes. The study used deep NGS to compare TCR beta repertoires of mothers and children, seeking features distinguishing related mother-child pairs from unrelated individuals. On average, the children were approximately 11 +/- 4 years old, while the mothers were around 42 +/- 4 years old. After adapter ligation with NEBNext reagents, the libraries were sequenced on Illumina HiSeq 2000 with 100+100 nt paired-end reads. To prevent cross-contamination, the mother and child libraries were prepared a month apart and were sequenced in separate runs. For each donor, somewhere between roughly 450,000 and 2,100,000 distinct TCR beta clonotypes were identified. Naive TCR beta clonotypes were estimated from low-frequency clonotypes matched to each donor's FACS-determined naive share, without sorting.

Rearrangement joined TRBV18 to TRBJ2-7; the D segment could be TRBD2, given 5 matching bases. The clonotype comes from a girl aged 2 to 9 in good health. The source material was blood. The sequence in DNA is TGTGCCAGCTCCATGGGGAGCTCCTACGAGCAGTACTTC. Its amino acids are CASSMGSSYEQYF.